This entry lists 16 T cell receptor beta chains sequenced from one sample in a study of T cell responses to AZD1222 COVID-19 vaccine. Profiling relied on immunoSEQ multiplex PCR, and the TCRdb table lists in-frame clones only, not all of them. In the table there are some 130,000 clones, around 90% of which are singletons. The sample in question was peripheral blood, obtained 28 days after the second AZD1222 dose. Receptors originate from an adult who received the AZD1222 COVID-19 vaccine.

CDR3 nucleotides: TGTGCCAGCAGCCTAAGCGGCTCCCGCAACTATGGCTACACCTTC. This sequence encodes CASSLSGSRNYGYTF. This chain links TRBV7-9 with TRBJ1-2; no clear D. The CDR3 length is 15 residues. Germline CDR1 SEHNR, CDR2 FQNEAQ (reference sequence). The ends were cut back, 5 bases at V and 2 bases at J, with 15 bases in the middle. Drawing the rest from reference TRBV7-9 and TRBJ1-2, the complete variable domain is DTGVSQNPRHKITKRGQNVTFRCDPISEHNRLYWYRQTLGQGPEFLTYFQNEAQLEKSRLLSDRFSAERPKGSFSTLEIQRTEQGDSAMYLCASSLSGSRNYGYTFGSGTRLTVV.

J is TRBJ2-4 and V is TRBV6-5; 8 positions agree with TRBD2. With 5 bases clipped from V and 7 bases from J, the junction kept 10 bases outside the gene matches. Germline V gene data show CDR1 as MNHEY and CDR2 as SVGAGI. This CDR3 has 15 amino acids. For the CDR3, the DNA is TGTGCCAGCAGTCGGTCGGGGGGGCCGGGGAACATTCAGTACTTC. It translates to CASSRSGGPGNIQYF.

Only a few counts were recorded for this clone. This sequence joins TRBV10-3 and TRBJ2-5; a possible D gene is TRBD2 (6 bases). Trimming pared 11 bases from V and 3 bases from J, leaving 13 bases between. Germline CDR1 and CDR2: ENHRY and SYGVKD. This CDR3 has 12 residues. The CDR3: CAAGTGEETQYF. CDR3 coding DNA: TGTGCCGCGGGGACGGGCGAAGAGACCCAGTACTTC.

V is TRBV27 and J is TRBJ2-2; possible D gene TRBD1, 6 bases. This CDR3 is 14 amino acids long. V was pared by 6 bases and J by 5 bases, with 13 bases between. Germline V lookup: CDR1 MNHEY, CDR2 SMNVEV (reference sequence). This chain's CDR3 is CASSDRRRTGELFF. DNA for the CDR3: TGTGCCAGCAGCGACAGGCGCCGAACCGGGGAGCTGTTTTTT.

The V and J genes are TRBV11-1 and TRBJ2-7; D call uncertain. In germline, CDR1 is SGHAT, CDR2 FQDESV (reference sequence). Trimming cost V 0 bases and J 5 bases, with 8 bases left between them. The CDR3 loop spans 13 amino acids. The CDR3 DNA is TGTGCCAGCAGCTTAGCAACGGTCCACGAGCAGTACTTC. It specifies CASSLATVHEQYF.

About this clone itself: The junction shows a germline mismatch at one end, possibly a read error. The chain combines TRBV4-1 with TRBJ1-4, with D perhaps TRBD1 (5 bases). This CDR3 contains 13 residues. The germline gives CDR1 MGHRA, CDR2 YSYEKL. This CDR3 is CASSQDVEGPAIF. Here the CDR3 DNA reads TGCGCCAGCAGCCAAGATGTCGAGGGACCCGCTATTTTT.

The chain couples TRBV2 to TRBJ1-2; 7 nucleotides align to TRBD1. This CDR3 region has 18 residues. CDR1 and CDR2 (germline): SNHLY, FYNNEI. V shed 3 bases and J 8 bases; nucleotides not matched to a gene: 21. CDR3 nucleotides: TGTGCCAGCAGTGACCCTTTTAAGACAGGGACCTTTGTAAGCGGCTACACCTTC. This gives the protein CASSDPFKTGTFVSGYTF.

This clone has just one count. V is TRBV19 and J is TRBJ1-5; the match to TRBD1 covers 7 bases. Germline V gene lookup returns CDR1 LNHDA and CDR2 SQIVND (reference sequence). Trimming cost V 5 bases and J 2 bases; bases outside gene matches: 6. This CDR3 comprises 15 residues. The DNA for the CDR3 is TGTGCCAGTAGTTTCGGGACAGTCGGCAATCAGCCCCAGCATTTT. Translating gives CASSFGTVGNQPQHF. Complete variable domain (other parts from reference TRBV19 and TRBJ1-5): DGGITQSPKYLFRKEGQNVTLSCEQNLNHDAMYWYRQDPGQGLRLIYYSQIVNDFQKGDIAEGYSVSREKKESFPLTVTSAQKNPTAFYLCASSFGTVGNQPQHFGDGTRLSIL.

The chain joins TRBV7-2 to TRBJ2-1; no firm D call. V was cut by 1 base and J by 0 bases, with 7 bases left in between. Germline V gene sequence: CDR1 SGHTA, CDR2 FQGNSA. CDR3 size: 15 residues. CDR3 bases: TGTGCCAGCAGCTTAGAGGACGGCTCCTACAATGAGCAGTTCTTC. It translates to CASSLEDGSYNEQFF.

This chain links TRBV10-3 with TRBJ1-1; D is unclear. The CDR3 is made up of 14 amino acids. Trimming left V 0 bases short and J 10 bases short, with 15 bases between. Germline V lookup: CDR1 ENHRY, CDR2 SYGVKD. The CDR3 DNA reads TGTGCCATCAGTGAGTCATCCGGGGAAGTACGAGCTTTCTTT. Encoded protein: CAISESSGEVRAFF.

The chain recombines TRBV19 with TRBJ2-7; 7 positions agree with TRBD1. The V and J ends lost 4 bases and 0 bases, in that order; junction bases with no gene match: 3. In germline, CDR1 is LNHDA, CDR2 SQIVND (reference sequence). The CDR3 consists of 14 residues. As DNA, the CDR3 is TGTGCCAGTAGTACTTGGGACAGCTCCTACGAGCAGTACTTC. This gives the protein CASSTWDSSYEQYF.

This CDR3 reads CATNPEGGAEAFF. The CDR3 region has the DNA TGTGCCACCAATCCGGAGGGGGGGGCTGAAGCTTTCTTT. The chain links TRBV10-3 to TRBJ1-1; possibly TRBD1 for D (6 bases). V lost 10 bases to trimming and J lost 6 bases, with 18 bases between them. The CDR3 is made up of 13 amino acids. Germline lookup yields CDR1 ENHRY and CDR2 SYGVKD.

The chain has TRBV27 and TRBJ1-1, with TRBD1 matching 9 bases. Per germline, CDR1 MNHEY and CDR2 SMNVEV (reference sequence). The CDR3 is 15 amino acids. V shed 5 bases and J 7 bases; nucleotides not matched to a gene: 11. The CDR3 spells CASSPRTGALYEAFF. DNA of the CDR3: TGTGCCAGCAGTCCGCGGACAGGGGCCTTATATGAAGCTTTCTTT.

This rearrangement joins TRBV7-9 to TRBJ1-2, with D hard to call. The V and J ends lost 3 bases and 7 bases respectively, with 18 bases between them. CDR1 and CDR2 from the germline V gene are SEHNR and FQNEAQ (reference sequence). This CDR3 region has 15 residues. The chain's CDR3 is CASSLVRPDNGGYTF. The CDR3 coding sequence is TGTGCCAGCAGCTTGGTCAGGCCGGATAATGGTGGCTACACCTTC. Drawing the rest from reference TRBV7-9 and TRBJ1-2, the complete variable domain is DTGVSQNPRHKITKRGQNVTFRCDPISEHNRLYWYRQTLGQGPEFLTYFQNEAQLEKSRLLSDRFSAERPKGSFSTLEIQRTEQGDSAMYLCASSLVRPDNGGYTFGSGTRLTVV.

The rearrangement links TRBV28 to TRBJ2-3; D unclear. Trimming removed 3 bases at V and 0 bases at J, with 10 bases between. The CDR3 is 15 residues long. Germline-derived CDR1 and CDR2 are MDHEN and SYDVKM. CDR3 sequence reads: CASSFGQDSTDTQYF. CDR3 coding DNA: TGTGCCAGCAGTTTTGGGCAGGACAGCACAGATACGCAGTATTTT.

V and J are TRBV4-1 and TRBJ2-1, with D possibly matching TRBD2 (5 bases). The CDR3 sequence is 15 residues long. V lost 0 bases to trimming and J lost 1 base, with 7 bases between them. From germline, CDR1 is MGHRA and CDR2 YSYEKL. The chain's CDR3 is CASSQDRGSYNEQFF. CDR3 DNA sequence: TGCGCCAGCAGCCAAGATCGGGGTTCCTACAATGAGCAGTTCTTC.